This entry lists 20 T cell receptor beta chains sequenced from one sample in a study of blood T cells in healthy people across ages. Using a J-beta primer mix together with a sample-barcoded 5' primer, a second PCR was run for roughly 6 to 11 cycles. TCRdb ran MiXCR on the 5' RACE reads and lists one entry per CDR3 protein. The table shows 1,800,000 or so distinct CDR3 sequences, with approximately 40% occurring only once. Sequences were obtained from blood. The receptors here all came from a human donor in good health.

This clonotype was recorded a few times. The chain links TRBV2 to TRBJ1-6; 9 nucleotides match TRBD1. The CDR3 is made up of 17 amino acids. Germline CDR1 and CDR2: SNHLY and FYNNEI. V lost 6 bases and J lost 3; bases outside the gene matches: 9. The CDR3 loop reads CASSVLQGAFYNSPLHF. CDR3 DNA: TGTGCCAGCAGCGTACTACAGGGGGCCTTCTATAATTCACCCCTCCACTTT.

The rearrangement joins TRBV7-8 to TRBJ2-1; possibly TRBD1 for D (5 bases). The CDR3 has 15 residues. The V gene lost 4 bases and the J gene lost 3 bases, with 13 bases spanning the gap. The germline gives CDR1 SGHVS, CDR2 FQNEAQ. CDR3 region: CASSSQGDVYNEQFF. The CDR3, as DNA: TGTGCCAGCAGCTCCCAGGGTGATGTCTACAATGAGCAGTTCTTC.

About this clonotype: A read error may explain this, as a much larger clone is one base away. The rearrangement joins TRBV12-3 or TRBV12-4 to TRBJ2-7, with 11 bases matching TRBD2. The DNA end is a closer match to TRBJ2-5, so the J assignment may be wrong. The CDR3 has 15 residues. This CDR3 is CASSFSLAGGETQYF. CDR3 coding DNA: TGTGCCAGCAGTTTCAGCCTAGCGGGGGGAGAGACCCAGTACTTC.

The chain couples TRBV2 to TRBJ2-5; a weak D match, TRBD1 (6 bases). The CDR3 runs to 15 residues. Germline V lookup: CDR1 SNHLY, CDR2 FYNNEI. V lost 3 bases to trimming and J lost 5 bases, with 16 bases between them. DNA for the CDR3: TGTGCCAGCAGTGAGTTAAGAGGGACATTTGAGACCCAGTACTTC. Amino acids: CASSELRGTFETQYF.

This rearrangement joins TRBV12-3 or TRBV12-4 to TRBJ2-7, with D perhaps TRBD1 (5 bases). The CDR3 contains 14 residues. V shed 6 bases and J shed 5 bases, with 17 bases lying between them. CDR3 residues: CASSPDRSIDEQYF. The CDR3 DNA follows: TGTGCCAGCAGCCCCGACAGATCTATAGACGAGCAGTACTTC.

The V call is TRBV7-3, the J call TRBJ1-1; the D is unclear. The germline V and J ends were trimmed by 7 bases and 1 base, with 10 bases remaining between them. The germline CDR1 and CDR2 sequences are SGHTA and FQGTGA. The CDR3 loop spans 13 amino acids. DNA of the CDR3: TGTGCCAGCAACATGCAACGGAACACTGAAGCTTTCTTT. Translation gives CASNMQRNTEAFF.

The table lists this clonotype with a count of one. This chain uses TRBV9 with TRBJ2-1; tentative D call: TRBD1 (5 bases). The V and J ends lost 0 bases and 10 bases respectively, with 17 bases between them. The CDR3 covers 15 residues. Per the germline V gene, CDR1 is SGDLS and CDR2 is YYNGEE. CDR3 bases: TGTGCCAGCAGCGTAGTACAGGCAGGTTTTGGAGAGCAGTTCTTC. The encoded protein is CASSVVQAGFGEQFF.

This clonotype was recorded a few times. The rearrangement links TRBV6-6 to TRBJ2-7; 7 bases fit TRBD2. With V trimmed by 5 bases and J by 6 bases, 10 bases remained unmatched. CDR3 length: 14 residues. Germline V gene sequence: CDR1 MNHNY, CDR2 SVGAGI (reference sequence). The CDR3 DNA reads TGTGCCAGCAGTCCCAGCGGGGAGATTAGCGAGCAGTACTTC. Translating gives CASSPSGEISEQYF.

The J gene is TRBJ1-2, the V gene TRBV20-1, with D uncertain. V lost 0 bases to trimming and J lost 0 bases, with 8 bases between them. The CDR3 contains 14 residues. CDR1 is DFQATT, CDR2 SNEGSKA, per germline (reference sequence). CDR3 amino acids: CSARERQPNYGYTF. Here the CDR3 DNA reads TGCAGTGCTAGAGAACGTCAGCCTAACTATGGCTACACCTTC.

The chain links TRBV5-1 to TRBJ2-5; weak D call: TRBD1 (6 bases). CDR3 size: 14 residues. CDR1 and CDR2 from the germline V gene are SGHRS and YFSETQ. Deletions cut 4 bases from V and 2 bases from J, with 12 bases between. The CDR3 loop is CASSPRTEQETQYF. Written as DNA, the CDR3 is TGCGCCAGCAGCCCGCGGACAGAACAAGAGACCCAGTACTTC.

J is TRBJ1-2 and V is TRBV4-1; TRBD1 might be the D (6 bases). CDR1 is MGHRA and CDR2 is YSYEKL in the germline V gene. Between the trimmed V and J ends, which lost 2 bases and 6 bases, there was a span of 16 bases. The CDR3 sequence is 15 residues long. The CDR3 DNA reads as TGCGCCAGCAGCCAACGAACAGGGTTTAAGGATGGCTACACCTTC. It is translated as CASSQRTGFKDGYTF.

The chain recombines TRBV7-2 with TRBJ1-2; no reliable D call. CDR1 is SGHTA and CDR2 is FQGNSA in the germline V gene. This CDR3 is built from 15 residues. Trimming removed 1 base at V and 6 bases at J, with 15 bases between. CDR3 sequence: CASSLVGQVPDGYTF. The CDR3 bases are TGTGCCAGCAGCTTAGTTGGTCAGGTGCCGGATGGCTACACCTTC.

This clonotype was detected a few times. The chain combines TRBV4-1 with TRBJ2-7; no clear D gene. With 2 bases removed from V and 2 bases from J, the gap between germline ends came to 10 bases. The CDR3 has 14 amino acids. The germline gives CDR1 MGHRA, CDR2 YSYEKL. Here the CDR3 DNA reads TGCGCCAGCAGCCAATCCGTACGGACCTACGAGCAGTACTTC. It specifies CASSQSVRTYEQYF.

J is TRBJ2-7 and V is TRBV6-1; the match to TRBD1 covers 8 bases. CDR1 and CDR2 (germline): MNHNS, SASEGT. The CDR3 totals 16 residues. Germline trimming cut 4 bases from V and 4 bases from J; bases unmatched to any gene: 12. CDR3 sequence reads: CASSVGADRDFYEQYF. The CDR3 DNA follows: TGTGCCAGCAGTGTGGGGGCGGACAGGGATTTTTACGAGCAGTACTTC.

This chain connects TRBV20-1 to TRBJ1-6; TRBD1 agrees at 7 bases. CDR1 is DFQATT and CDR2 is SNEGSKA in the germline V gene (reference sequence). Germline trimming cut 4 bases from V and 7 bases from J; bases unmatched to any gene: 4. CDR3 length: 13 residues. The CDR3 sequence is CSAIDRANSPLHF. CDR3 nucleotide sequence: TGCAGTGCTATTGACAGGGCCAATTCACCCCTCCACTTT.

With regard to this clonotype: Given a much more abundant clone one base away, this may be a read error. DNA of the CDR3: TGCAGTGCCGGACTGCTACAAGAGACCCAGTACTTC. It encodes CSAGLLQETQYF. This sequence joins TRBV20-1 and TRBJ2-5, with D tentatively TRBD2 (5 bases). V was shortened by 6 bases and J by 2 bases, with 10 bases between the two germline ends. This CDR3 is 12 amino acids long. Germline CDR1 DFQATT, CDR2 SNEGSKA (reference sequence).

This clonotype was found a few times. This chain links TRBV29-1 with TRBJ1-1; D not certain. Trimming left V 1 base short and J 8 bases short, with 11 bases between. The CDR3 contains 12 residues. The germline V gene encodes CDR1 SQVTM and CDR2 ANQGSEA. The CDR3 DNA is TGCAGCGTTGAAGCTTTTTGGTCCGAAGCTTTCTTT. Translating it yields CSVEAFWSEAFF.

This clonotype was seen only a few times. The chain employs TRBV6-5 and TRBJ2-1; D is perhaps TRBD1 or TRBD2 (6 bases each). The CDR3 spans 11 residues. Germline V gene data show CDR1 as MNHEY and CDR2 as SVGAGI. The CDR3 protein is CAAGGGTGQFF. As DNA, the CDR3 is TGTGCTGCAGGAGGGGGGACGGGGCAGTTCTTC.

The chain employs TRBV7-3 and TRBJ2-6; 7 bases map to TRBD1. Germline CDR1 SGHTA, CDR2 FQGTGA. V lost 5 bases and J lost 4; bases outside the gene matches: 11. The CDR3 sequence is 17 residues long. CDR3 in amino acids: CASSPSATGSGANVLTF. For the CDR3, the DNA is TGTGCCAGCAGCCCCTCAGCGACAGGGTCCGGGGCCAACGTCCTGACTTTC.

The chain joins TRBV28 to TRBJ1-2, with D unclear. Germline assignment: CDR1 MDHEN and CDR2 SYDVKM. V was trimmed by 5 bases and J by 2 bases, leaving 30 bases between them. This CDR3 is built from 20 residues. The CDR3 reads CASSSTGLDLDSPKNYGYTF. In DNA, the CDR3 is TGTGCCAGCAGTAGCACCGGACTGGATTTGGACTCCCCTAAAAACTATGGCTACACCTTC.